The 20 T cell receptor beta chains below were found in one sample sequenced in a study of CD8 T cells in Susac syndrome. The RNA, roughly 0.5 to 1 ug, was put through reverse transcription using random hexamers. TCRdb re-analysed the immunoSEQ multiplex PCR reads in MiXCR, keeping a single row per CDR3 protein. This sample yields 70,000 to 85,000 distinct CDR3 sequences, of which roughly 96% are seen a single time; approximately 0.41% belongs to the top ten. Source material: CD8+ T cells from PBMCs. These receptors were obtained from a human donor with Susac syndrome.

The gene calls are TRBV27 and TRBJ2-4; D is ambiguous. In germline, CDR1 is MNHEY, CDR2 SMNVEV (reference sequence). Trimming took off 6 bases at V and 2 bases at J, with 8 bases between the two ends. The CDR3 is made up of 13 amino acids. The CDR3, as DNA: TGTGCCAGCAGCATAGGCACCAAAAACATTCAGTACTTC. The encoded protein is CASSIGTKNIQYF.

This rearrangement joins TRBV6-5 to TRBJ2-2; 8 nucleotides match TRBD1. The germline V gene encodes CDR1 MNHEY and CDR2 SVGAGI. The CDR3 runs to 14 residues. V gave up 5 bases and J gave up 3 bases; unmatched junction bases: 2. The CDR3 region is CASSDRGYTGELFF. CDR3 DNA sequence: TGTGCCAGCAGTGACAGGGGATACACCGGGGAGCTGTTTTTT.

This chain connects TRBV5-1 to TRBJ2-5; 8 bases line up with TRBD2. Trimming removed 3 bases from V and 4 bases from J; junction bases left unmatched: 8. This CDR3 has 15 residues. The germline V gene encodes CDR1 SGHRS and CDR2 YFSETQ. CDR3: CASSWGLGIRETQYF. CDR3 nucleotide sequence: TGCGCCAGCAGCTGGGGACTAGGGATCCGAGAGACCCAGTACTTC.

Comments on this clonotype: The junction does not match germline at one end; this may be a read error. The chain couples TRBV7-7 to TRBJ1-1, with D tentatively TRBD1 (5 bases). Germline loops: CDR1 SSHAT, CDR2 FNYEAQ (reference sequence). The CDR3 contains 13 residues. The CDR3: CASSLFWGLEAFF. For the CDR3, the DNA is TGTGCTAGCAGCTTATTCTGGGGCCTTGAAGCTTTCTTT. Drawing the rest from reference TRBV7-7 and TRBJ1-1, the complete variable domain is GAGVSQSPRYKVTKRGQDVTLRCDPISSHATLYWYQQALGQGPEFLTYFNYEAQPDKSGLPSDRFSAERPEGSISTLTIQRTEQRDSAMYRCASSLFWGLEAFFGQGTRLTVV.

V is TRBV20-1 and J is TRBJ2-3; tentatively, D is TRBD1 or TRBD2 (5 bases each). The CDR3 is made up of 12 amino acids. V was shortened by 6 bases and J by 6 bases, with 13 bases between the two germline ends. Germline CDR1 reads DFQATT; CDR2 reads SNEGSKA (reference sequence). The DNA of the CDR3 is TGCAGTGCGTGGCAGGGCGGGGATACGCAGTATTTT. This translates into CSAWQGGDTQYF.

Here the CDR3 reads CASSETSPDTQYF. The DNA of the CDR3 is TGTGCCAGCAGCGAGACTAGCCCCGATACGCAGTATTTT. This chain joins TRBV9 and TRBJ2-3, with TRBD2 matching 7 bases. J was trimmed by 6 bases and V by 3 bases; bases with no gene match: 4. This CDR3 region has 13 residues. The germline V gene has CDR1 SGDLS and CDR2 YYNGEE.

The J gene is TRBJ2-1, the V gene TRBV10-3; no definite D call. CDR1 and CDR2 from the germline V gene are ENHRY and SYGVKD. Trimming left V 4 bases short and J 6 bases short, with 10 bases between. There are 13 residues in the CDR3. The CDR3: CAISVAKPNEQFF. The CDR3 nucleotides read TGTGCCATCAGTGTGGCTAAACCCAATGAGCAGTTCTTC.

The rearrangement uses TRBV9 and TRBJ1-2; no clear D gene. CDR3 size: 13 residues. CDR1 and CDR2 from the germline V gene are SGDLS and YYNGEE. V lost 0 bases and J 8 bases, leaving 11 bases between the germline ends. The CDR3 loop is CASSVVSEVGYTF. In DNA form, the CDR3 reads TGTGCCAGCAGCGTAGTATCTGAGGTGGGCTACACCTTC.

The chain has TRBV6-5 and TRBJ2-5, with TRBD2 matching over 13 bases. CDR1 MNHEY and CDR2 SVGAGI come from the germline V gene. Germline trimming cut 7 bases from V and 2 bases from J; bases unmatched to any gene: 4. The CDR3 runs to 15 residues. Written as DNA, the CDR3 is TGTGCCAGCACTCCGGGACTAGCGGGACAAGAGACCCAGTACTTC. Its protein product is CASTPGLAGQETQYF.

V is TRBV5-6 and J is TRBJ2-5; D unresolved. V was trimmed by 4 bases and J by 5 bases, leaving 9 bases between them. This CDR3 spans 12 amino acids. Germline CDR1 is SGHDT and CDR2 is YYEEEE. The CDR3 bases are TGTGCCAGCAGCAATAGGTGGGAGACCCAGTACTTC. This translates into CASSNRWETQYF.

This clonotype was seen just once. J is TRBJ2-2 and V is TRBV7-9, with D possibly matching TRBD1 (6 bases). Between the trimmed V and J ends, which lost 5 bases and 2 bases, there was a span of 12 bases. The germline V gene encodes CDR1 SEHNR and CDR2 FQNEAQ (reference sequence). The CDR3 is made up of 15 amino acids. CDR3 amino acids: CASSTGTLNTGELFF. CDR3 DNA: TGTGCCAGCAGCACCGGGACACTAAACACCGGGGAGCTGTTTTTT. The entire variable domain, with the rest obtained from reference TRBV7-9 and TRBJ2-2, is as follows: DTGVSQNPRHKITKRGQNVTFRCDPISEHNRLYWYRQTLGQGPEFLTYFQNEAQLEKSRLLSDRFSAERPKGSFSTLEIQRTEQGDSAMYLCASSTGTLNTGELFFGEGSRLTVL.

This clonotype was observed once. This chain joins TRBV29-1 and TRBJ2-1; D gene unclear. Germline assignment: CDR1 SQVTM and CDR2 ANQGSEA. The CDR3 contains 16 residues. Trimming shortened V by 1 base and J by 1 base, and 14 bases separated the two germline ends. CDR3 residues: CSVEGNPGHSYNEQFF. The CDR3 region has the DNA TGCAGCGTTGAAGGGAACCCCGGCCATTCCTACAATGAGCAGTTCTTC.

The chain employs TRBV29-1 and TRBJ1-2, with no clear D. The germline V gene has CDR1 SQVTM and CDR2 ANQGSEA. The V gene lost 4 bases and the J gene lost 7 bases, with 16 bases spanning the gap. The CDR3 extends over 13 amino acids. The CDR3 region is CSVGKTRDRGYTF. DNA of the CDR3: TGCAGCGTTGGTAAGACCCGGGATCGTGGCTACACCTTC.

The chain carries TRBV5-4 and TRBJ1-1; D is unresolved. Germline CDR1 and CDR2: SGHNT and YYREEE (reference sequence). CDR3 length: 15 residues. V gave up 4 bases and J gave up 1 base, with 14 bases separating them. The DNA for the CDR3 is TGTGCCAGCAGCCTTACAAGATGGACGAACACTGAAGCTTTCTTT. Its translation: CASSLTRWTNTEAFF.

A single count supports this clonotype. The rearrangement uses TRBV6-6 and TRBJ1-2, with TRBD1 matching over 7 bases. The CDR3 runs to 15 residues. V shed 7 bases and J 4 bases; nucleotides not matched to a gene: 12. Germline V lookup: CDR1 MNHNY, CDR2 SVGAGI (reference sequence). The CDR3 reads CASISRGKWGYGYTF. The CDR3, as DNA: TGTGCCAGCATTTCCAGGGGGAAGTGGGGCTATGGCTACACCTTC.

This clonotype was observed a single time. The V gene is TRBV29-1, the J gene TRBJ2-7, with 9 positions matching TRBD2. CDR3 length equals 14 residues. Germline lookup yields CDR1 SQVTM and CDR2 ANQGSEA. The V and J ends lost 6 bases and 2 bases, in that order; junction bases with no gene match: 8. CDR3 protein: CSVILAGEPYEQYF. The CDR3 coding sequence is TGCAGCGTGATATTAGCGGGAGAACCCTACGAGCAGTACTTC.

The chain has TRBV2 and TRBJ2-7, with TRBD1 matching 7 bases. The V and J ends lost 6 bases and 7 bases, in that order; junction bases with no gene match: 0. The CDR3 loop spans 10 amino acids. The germline V gene has CDR1 SNHLY and CDR2 FYNNEI. CDR3 sequence reads: CASRDREQYF. The CDR3 DNA reads TGTGCCAGCAGGGACAGGGAGCAGTACTTC.

The rearrangement links TRBV7-9 to TRBJ2-3; tentatively, D is TRBD2 (5 bases). The V gene's germline CDR1 is SEHNR and CDR2 FQNEAQ (reference sequence). The CDR3 consists of 12 residues. Deletions cut 4 bases from V and 6 bases from J, with 8 bases between. The DNA of the CDR3 is TGTGCCAGCAGCTCGGACTCCGATACGCAGTATTTT. Protein sequence: CASSSDSDTQYF.

The V gene is TRBV27, the J gene TRBJ2-1; TRBD1 agrees at 11 bases. V lost 6 bases to trimming and J lost 2 bases; unmatched junction nucleotides: 3. Germline V lookup: CDR1 MNHEY, CDR2 SMNVEV (reference sequence). This CDR3 has 15 residues. DNA of the CDR3: TGTGCCAGCAGACCGGGACAGGGGGCCTACAATGAGCAGTTCTTC. Its protein product is CASRPGQGAYNEQFF.

This sequence joins TRBV10-3 and TRBJ2-1; 9 bases fit TRBD1. Germline CDR1 and CDR2: ENHRY and SYGVKD. Germline trimming cut 10 bases from V and 3 bases from J; bases unmatched to any gene: 7. The CDR3 runs to 14 residues. Here the CDR3 DNA reads TGTGCCACCCGGACAGGGGAGGACTACAATGAGCAGTTCTTC. Translated: CATRTGEDYNEQFF.